This T cell receptor beta chain was obtained from a study of cytomegalovirus exposure and HLA in healthy donors. Whole-study results and caveats: In the analysis, some V segments, TRBV6-2 and TRBV6-3 included, were excluded as indistinguishable. In a later analysis, an Asian-associated ancestry cluster reportedly showed fewer N-insertions than the roughly 690-donor mean. It was taken for granted in presence/absence analyses that sequencing depth across donors was roughly uniform.

V was pared by 1 base and J by 5 bases, with 13 bases between. Germline V lookup: CDR1 SGHKS, CDR2 YYEKEE (reference sequence). CDR3 size: 15 residues. Details on this clone: Its specificity is unknown.

PCR was performed using 60 Vbeta and 13 Jbeta primers. Authors' processing steps: A follow-up analysis tallied around 76 million unique TCR beta chains, roughly 11 million shared. Clones were sequenced by immunoSEQ multiplex PCR, and TCRdb holds only the in-frame ones, with some missing. V and J calls and clone size are given by that table; D and trimming were obtained from the DNA. Here the sample spans tens of thousands of clones, roughly 84% being singletons. Sequences were obtained from PBMCs. The clonotype comes from a woman under 30 in good health and CMV-seronegative. The V and J genes are TRBV5-5 and TRBJ1-5, with unresolved D. CDR3 bases: TGTGCCAGCAGCTTGTTCGGGGTAGGGTATCAGCCCCAGCATTTT. Residues: CASSLFGVGYQPQHF. Full variable domain (missing parts from reference TRBV5-5 and TRBJ1-5): DAGVTQSPTHLIKTRGQQVTLRCSPISGHKSVSWYQQVLGQGPQFIFQYYEKEERGRGNFPDRFSARQFPNYSSELNVNALLLGDSALYLCASSLFGVGYQPQHFGDGTRLSIL.